What follows are 27 T cell receptor beta chains derived from one specimen sequenced in a study of T-cell memory formation after mild COVID-19. From the 5' RACE reads, TCRdb called clonotypes with MiXCR, one entry per CDR3 protein. The sample has roughly 100,000 distinct CDR3 sequences; roughly an eighth are singletons. Material for sequencing was PBMCs or a T cell subset sorted from them (not recorded which). The source of these receptors is an adult woman who had mild COVID-19 (a few samples of this study predate the infection). Cell type and time point are not known.

V is TRBV7-6 and J is TRBJ1-6; TRBD1 agrees at 12 bases. Trimming took 5 bases from V and 13 from J; bases not matched to a gene: 9. The length of the CDR3 is 15 residues. Germline V gene sequence: CDR1 SGHVS, CDR2 FNYEAQ. In nucleotides, the CDR3 is TGTGCCAGCAGCACCCCCGGGACAGGGGGCTCGCCCCTCCACTTT. Encoded protein: CASSTPGTGGSPLHF.

This clonotype was detected a few times. V gene TRBV7-8 combines with J gene TRBJ1-5; the match to TRBD1 covers 11 bases. J lost 0 bases, V lost 1 base, and 8 bases had no gene match. This CDR3 has 19 residues. Germline CDR1 reads SGHVS; CDR2 reads FQNEAQ. The CDR3: CASSLVSWTGGYSNQPQHF. The CDR3, as DNA: TGTGCCAGCAGCTTAGTTTCGTGGACAGGGGGCTATAGCAATCAGCCCCAGCATTTT.

This clonotype came up many times. The chain employs TRBV24-1 and TRBJ2-7; the D call may be TRBD1 or TRBD2 (5 bases each). Trimming left V 3 bases short and J 1 base short, with 12 bases between. Per the germline V gene, CDR1 is KGHDR and CDR2 is SFDVKD. The CDR3 is 15 amino acids. The CDR3 coding sequence is TGTGCCACCAGTGATGGGACCCTGGGATCCTACGAGCAGTACTTC. This gives the protein CATSDGTLGSYEQYF.

This clonotype was seen a handful of times. V usage is TRBV7-6 and J usage is TRBJ2-7; D call uncertain. Germline V gene data show CDR1 as SGHVS and CDR2 as FNYEAQ. The V end lost 2 bases, the J end lost 1 base, and 9 bases lay between the germline ends. This CDR3 contains 14 residues. This CDR3 is CASSLSTSSYEQYF. The CDR3, as DNA: TGTGCCAGCAGCTTATCGACTTCTTCCTACGAGCAGTACTTC.

This clonotype was found many times. V is TRBV4-3 and J is TRBJ2-1; 9 nucleotides agree with TRBD1. Germline V gene sequence: CDR1 LGHNA, CDR2 YSLEER. The CDR3 spans 13 residues. The J segment lost 8 bases and the V segment lost 3 bases, leaving 2 bases of the junction unmatched. This chain's CDR3 is CASSHGQGYEQFF. CDR3 sequence (DNA): TGCGCCAGCAGCCATGGACAGGGGTATGAGCAGTTCTTC.

This clonotype was counted ten times or more. The V gene is TRBV5-8, the J gene TRBJ1-5, with D perhaps TRBD1 (5 bases). Germline CDR1 reads SGHTS; CDR2 reads YDEGEE. Between the trimmed V and J ends, which lost 0 bases and 7 bases, there was a span of 14 bases. The CDR3 extends over 15 amino acids. The CDR3 nucleotides read TGTGCCAGCAGCTTGGCCGGGGCAGCCGGACAGCCCCAGCATTTT. This sequence encodes CASSLAGAAGQPQHF.

This clonotype was observed many times. The V call is TRBV5-1, the J call TRBJ2-7, with D unclear. The CDR3 covers 15 residues. Trimming cost V 0 bases and J 5 bases, with 15 bases left between them. The germline CDR1 and CDR2 sequences are SGHRS and YFSETQ. The DNA for the CDR3 is TGCGCCAGCAGCTTGGGGTTTAGGCAGGACCACGAGCAGTACTTC. This codes for CASSLGFRQDHEQYF. Variable domain in full (rest from reference TRBV5-1 and TRBJ2-7): KAGVTQTPRYLIKTRGQQVTLSCSPISGHRSVSWYQQTPGQGLQFLFEYFSETQRNKGNFPGRFSGRQFSNSRSEMNVSTLELGDSALYLCASSLGFRQDHEQYFGPGTRLTVT.

The rearrangement links TRBV7-6 to TRBJ2-1, with 10 bases identical to TRBD2. The germline V gene has CDR1 SGHVS and CDR2 FNYEAQ. The CDR3 is 17 amino acids. The junction had 15 bases not matched to a gene; V was cut back by 4 bases and J by 9 bases. The CDR3 nucleotides are TGTGCCAGCAGCTCGCCTAGCGGGAGTAGTTATCCTTTTGAGCAGTTCTTC. Its translation: CASSSPSGSSYPFEQFF.

This clonotype was seen only a few times. The chain carries TRBV6-2 or TRBV6-3 and TRBJ2-7; the D gene is possibly TRBD1 (6 bases). V shed 3 bases and J shed 5 bases, with 20 bases lying between them. Germline values: CDR1 MNHEY, CDR2 SVGEGT. This CDR3 region has 16 residues. CDR3 sequence (DNA): TGTGCCAGCAGTTATCTCACCGGGACAATTCCAAACGAGCAGTACTTC. It is translated as CASSYLTGTIPNEQYF.

This clonotype was counted many times. The gene calls are TRBV10-3 and TRBJ2-1; D is undetermined. Trimming took off 0 bases at V and 8 bases at J, with 2 bases between the two ends. CDR1 and CDR2 (germline): ENHRY, SYGVKD. The CDR3 is 11 amino acids. This CDR3 is CAISESYEQFF. The CDR3 DNA reads as TGTGCCATCAGTGAGTCTTATGAGCAGTTCTTC.

The chain employs TRBV12-3 or TRBV12-4 and TRBJ2-3; weak D call: TRBD2 (5 bases). The CDR3 spans 14 residues. V lost 5 bases to trimming and J lost 6 bases, with 15 bases between them. CDR3 nucleotide sequence: TGTGCCAGCAGTCCCACGGGGTCAAGGGATACGCAGTATTTT. Translated: CASSPTGSRDTQYF.

This clonotype was observed at least ten times. The J gene is TRBJ2-2, the V gene TRBV5-1; D ambiguous. Trimming removed 0 bases from V and 7 bases from J, with 4 bases in between. CDR3 length: 12 amino acids. Germline lookup yields CDR1 SGHRS and CDR2 YFSETQ. CDR3 sequence reads: CASSLGVGELFF. Written as DNA, the CDR3 is TGCGCCAGCAGCTTGGGGGTCGGGGAGCTGTTTTTT.

There are a few counts of this clonotype. The rearrangement links TRBV7-9 to TRBJ2-1; 8 bases agree with TRBD2. CDR1 SEHNR and CDR2 FQNEAQ come from the germline V gene (reference sequence). The V gene end was trimmed by 4 bases and the J gene end by 8 bases; junction bases not matched to a gene: 10. The CDR3 extends over 15 amino acids. As DNA, the CDR3 is TGTGCCAGCAGCTCTCCGGCGGGAGGTATGGATGAGCAGTTCTTC. Residues: CASSSPAGGMDEQFF.

This clonotype was seen at least ten times. V usage is TRBV12-3 or TRBV12-4 and J usage is TRBJ2-7; D not certain. This CDR3 is built from 12 residues. Trimming took off 1 base at V and 2 bases at J, with 3 bases between the two ends. The CDR3 bases are TGTGCCAGCAGTTTAGAGCCCTACGAGCAGTACTTC. Translating it yields CASSLEPYEQYF.

The V and J genes are TRBV7-2 and TRBJ2-7; no clear D. CDR3 size: 15 residues. Trimming took off 4 bases at V and 0 bases at J, with 13 bases between the two ends. Germline V gives CDR1 SGHTA, CDR2 FQGNSA. CDR3: CASSSLGPSSYEQYF. CDR3 nucleotides: TGTGCCAGCAGCTCCCTTGGACCCAGCTCCTACGAGCAGTACTTC.

At least ten counts were recorded for this clonotype. J is TRBJ2-1 and V is TRBV5-1; 8 bases fit TRBD2. The CDR3 is 13 amino acids. Germline CDR1 SGHRS, CDR2 YFSETQ. Trimming cost V 4 bases and J 10 bases; bases outside gene matches: 7. The CDR3 region is CASSILTSAEQFF. The CDR3 nucleotides read TGCGCCAGCAGCATCCTGACTAGCGCGGAGCAGTTCTTC.

The chain is built from TRBV6-2 or TRBV6-3 and TRBJ2-1; D might be TRBD2 (6 bases). Germline CDR1 MNHEY, CDR2 SVGEGT. V gave up 6 bases and J gave up 2 bases, with 14 bases separating them. CDR3 length equals 15 residues. The CDR3 sequence is CASRIIAAPYNEQFF. For the CDR3, the DNA is TGTGCCAGCAGGATAATAGCGGCCCCCTACAATGAGCAGTTCTTC.

This clonotype was recorded a few times. J is TRBJ2-7 and V is TRBV4-1; TRBD1 or TRBD2 may be the D gene (5 bases each). The germline V gene encodes CDR1 MGHRA and CDR2 YSYEKL. There are 16 residues in the CDR3. V gave up 2 bases and J gave up 4 bases, with 18 bases separating them. Here the CDR3 DNA reads TGCGCCAGCAGCCAACAATCGGTTGGGGGATCATACGAGCAGTACTTC. It specifies CASSQQSVGGSYEQYF.

The J gene is TRBJ2-1, the V gene TRBV10-2, with 8 bases that match TRBD2. With 0 bases clipped from V and 5 bases from J, the junction kept 6 bases outside the gene matches. CDR3 length equals 16 residues. Germline-derived CDR1 and CDR2 are WSHSY and SAAADI. For the CDR3, the DNA is TGCGCCAGCAGTGAGTCAGGCGGGAGGAGAGACAATGAGCAGTTCTTC. The encoded protein is CASSESGGRRDNEQFF.

Notes on this clonotype: An end of the junction does not agree with germline; a read error may underlie this. This chain joins TRBV20-1 and TRBJ1-5, with a weak D call TRBD1 (6 bases). The germline CDR1 and CDR2 sequences are DFQATT and SNEGSKA (reference sequence). The CDR3 runs 13 residues. CDR3 loop: CRARGGGDQPQHF. DNA for the CDR3: TGCAGGGCTAGAGGGGGAGGGGACCAGCCCCAGCATTTT.

The table lists this clonotype with many counts. This chain connects TRBV29-1 to TRBJ2-7; D may correspond to TRBD1 or TRBD2 (5 bases each). Trimming removed 7 bases from V and 0 bases from J, with 13 bases in between. In germline, CDR1 is SQVTM, CDR2 ANQGSEA. The CDR3 contains 13 residues. CDR3 sequence: CSALADSSYEQYF. CDR3 coding DNA: TGCAGCGCCCTAGCCGACAGCTCCTACGAGCAGTACTTC.

The chain carries TRBV6-6 and TRBJ2-5; D might be TRBD1 or TRBD2, each matching 6 bases. The CDR3 is 16 residues long. CDR1 is MNHNY, CDR2 SVGAGI, per germline (reference sequence). Trimming left V 5 bases short and J 5 bases short, with 21 bases between. CDR3 in amino acids: CASSPLTNGGHETQYF. For the CDR3, the DNA is TGTGCCAGCAGTCCATTAACGAATGGGGGGCATGAGACCCAGTACTTC.

The J gene is TRBJ1-1, the V gene TRBV12-3 or TRBV12-4, with D tentatively TRBD1 (6 bases). This CDR3 comprises 14 residues. The V end was cut by 9 bases, the J end by 3 bases, with 17 bases between. The CDR3 sequence is CASHRGRGYTEAFF. CDR3 coding DNA: TGTGCCAGTCACCGGGGGCGTGGGTACACTGAAGCTTTCTTT.

This clonotype was recorded at least ten times. The chain has TRBV7-9 and TRBJ2-5; D remains ambiguous. The V end was cut by 1 base, the J end by 5 bases, with 14 bases between. Germline V CDR1 and CDR2: SEHNR, FQNEAQ (reference sequence). This CDR3 spans 15 amino acids. This CDR3 is CASSLVLGVRETQYF. The CDR3 DNA reads TGTGCCAGCAGCTTAGTCCTTGGGGTCCGGGAGACCCAGTACTTC.

This clonotype has only a few counts. The chain joins TRBV7-6 to TRBJ2-1; D gene unclear. This CDR3 region has 14 residues. The ends were cut back, 3 bases at V and 1 base at J, with 7 bases in the middle. The germline gives CDR1 SGHVS, CDR2 FNYEAQ. The CDR3 loop is CASSFGGSYNEQFF. CDR3 nucleotides: TGTGCCAGCAGCTTTGGCGGTTCCTACAATGAGCAGTTCTTC.

The chain joins TRBV29-1 to TRBJ2-2; 10 bases are shared with TRBD1. V was clipped by 0 bases and J by 3 bases; unmatched bases: 4. The CDR3 is 16 residues long. CDR1 is SQVTM, CDR2 ANQGSEA, per germline. The CDR3 nucleotides read TGCAGCGTTGAAGATGACGGGACAGGGGACACCGGGGAGCTGTTTTTT. This encodes CSVEDDGTGDTGELFF.

This clonotype occurred a few times. The chain joins TRBV24-1 to TRBJ2-5; D is uncertain. The CDR3 sequence is 14 residues long. Trimming left V 4 bases short and J 3 bases short, with 11 bases between. Per the germline V gene, CDR1 is KGHDR and CDR2 is SFDVKD. This chain's CDR3 is CATSEGVGKETQYF. CDR3 DNA sequence: TGTGCCACCAGTGAGGGTGTGGGGAAAGAGACCCAGTACTTC.